This TCR beta chain was found in a study of control samples from healthy donors and cancer patients. Losses at the gene ends were 5 bases for V and 7 bases for J; bases not matched to a gene: 6. Germline CDR1 reads MNHNY; CDR2 reads SVGAGI (reference sequence). The CDR3 runs to 14 residues. Sequencing used immunoSEQ multiplex PCR; TCRdb keeps in-frame clones, though not all of them. This sample has 160,000 or so clones; 92% occur once, and the top ten carry less than 0.75%. This sequence originates from a young woman in good health. V is TRBV6-6 and J is TRBJ2-7, with 12 positions matching TRBD2. Input material: blood. CDR3 nucleotide sequence: TGTGCCAGCAGTACGCTAGCGGGAGGGTGGGAGCAGTACTTC. Amino acids: CASSTLAGGWEQYF.